These 9 T cell receptor beta chains came from one sample sequenced in a study of cytomegalovirus exposure and HLA in healthy donors. In the PCR, 60 Vbeta and 13 Jbeta primers were used. Some clones are missing from TCRdb's copy, which holds only in-frame ones; the method was immunoSEQ multiplex PCR. This sample's table reports over 80,000 clones. Sequencing was performed on PBMCs. These receptors all come from a girl aged 10-17 years in good health and CMV-seropositive.

The chain recombines TRBV4-1 with TRBJ1-5; D uncertain. Germline CDR1 reads MGHRA; CDR2 reads YSYEKL. The CDR3 extends over 15 amino acids. V was pared by 0 bases and J by 0 bases, with 6 bases between. In DNA, the CDR3 is TGCGCCAGCAGCCAAGATCTGAGTAGCAATCAGCCCCAGCATTTT. Its translation is CASSQDLSSNQPQHF.

This sequence joins TRBV13 and TRBJ1-1, with D perhaps matching TRBD1 (6 bases). Germline lookup yields CDR1 PRHDT and CDR2 FYEKMQ (reference sequence). V was clipped by 5 bases and J by 0 bases, with 25 bases between them. This CDR3 has 19 residues. The CDR3 reads CASSHSLLQGPRMNTEAFF. The DNA for the CDR3 is TGTGCCAGCAGCCACTCCTTACTACAGGGACCCCGCATGAACACTGAAGCTTTCTTT. Full variable domain (missing parts from reference TRBV13 and TRBJ1-1): AAGVIQSPRHLIKEKRETATLKCYPIPRHDTVYWYQQGPGQDPQFLISFYEKMQSDKGSIPDRFSAQQFSDYHSELNMSSLELGDSALYFCASSHSLLQGPRMNTEAFFGQGTRLTVV.

V and J are TRBV7-9 and TRBJ2-2, with 11 bases lining up with TRBD1. The CDR3 has 16 residues. Germline lookup yields CDR1 SEHNR and CDR2 FQNEAQ (reference sequence). Germline trimming cut 8 bases from V and 5 bases from J; bases unmatched to any gene: 10. This chain's CDR3 is CASLRGQGGETGELFF. Here the CDR3 DNA reads TGTGCCAGCCTCCGGGGACAGGGGGGAGAAACCGGGGAGCTGTTTTTT.

The rearrangement joins TRBV6-5 to TRBJ1-1, with 7 bases aligning to TRBD1. Germline V gene data show CDR1 as MNHEY and CDR2 as SVGAGI. Trimming at V came to 6 bases and at J to 6 bases, leaving 7 bases not matched to a gene. The CDR3 consists of 13 residues. CDR3 DNA sequence: TGTGCCAGCAGGCTGGGACAGTTTTCTGAAGCTTTCTTT. This gives the protein CASRLGQFSEAFF.

This chain joins TRBV7-6 and TRBJ2-7; 7 nucleotides line up with TRBD1. Germline loops: CDR1 SGHVS, CDR2 FNYEAQ. V trimming: 5 bases; J trimming: 4 bases; junction bases outside the gene matches: 11. This CDR3 region has 15 residues. The CDR3 sequence is CASSRLRGGGYEQYF. The CDR3 bases are TGTGCCAGCAGCCGCCTCAGAGGGGGCGGGTACGAGCAGTACTTC.

The chain recombines TRBV19 with TRBJ1-1; unclear D gene. The CDR3 consists of 13 residues. V was trimmed by 7 bases and J by 8 bases, leaving 17 bases between them. Germline CDR1 and CDR2: LNHDA and SQIVND (reference sequence). DNA for the CDR3: TGTGCCAGTACCGGGCCCCCGAAGCGGGAAGCTTTCTTT. Translating gives CASTGPPKREAFF.

The chain combines TRBV7-2 with TRBJ1-6; 8 bases map to TRBD1. This CDR3 region has 14 residues. Germline CDR1 reads SGHTA; CDR2 reads FQGNSA. V trimming: 4 bases; J trimming: 8 bases; junction bases outside the gene matches: 4. The CDR3 DNA reads as TGTGCCAGCAGCTCCAGGGGGCGGGATTCACCCCTCCACTTT. Translated: CASSSRGRDSPLHF.

The chain employs TRBV7-2 and TRBJ2-7; D might be TRBD1 (6 bases). V dropped 5 bases and J dropped 2 bases, with 13 bases sitting between them. This CDR3 has 14 residues. Germline V lookup: CDR1 SGHTA, CDR2 FQGNSA. DNA of the CDR3: TGTGCCAGCAGCCCAATCAGGGACACCTACGAGCAGTACTTC. Translating gives CASSPIRDTYEQYF. Full variable domain (rest looked up from reference TRBV7-2 and TRBJ2-7): GAGVSQSPSNKVTEKGKDVELRCDPISGHTALYWYRQSLGQGLEFLIYFQGNSAPDKSGLPSDRFSAERTGGSVSTLTIQRTQQEDSAVYLCASSPIRDTYEQYFGPGTRLTVT.

The chain links TRBV6-6 to TRBJ2-7; unclear D gene. Trimming took 2 bases from V and 2 from J, leaving 4 bases between them. Germline V gene sequence: CDR1 MNHNY, CDR2 SVGAGI (reference sequence). This CDR3 region has 12 residues. CDR3 amino acids: CASSYGPYEQYV. The DNA for the CDR3 is TGTGCCAGCAGTTACGGGCCCTACGAGCAGTACGTC.